At least ten counts were recorded for the clone carrying this T cell receptor (beta chain). CDR1 MGHDK and CDR2 SYGVNS come from the germline V gene. This CDR3 is built from 14 residues. The V and J ends lost 5 bases and 0 bases respectively, with 10 bases between them. These data come from a study of CD8+CD57+ T cells in acquired aplastic anemia. Patients chosen for sequencing had CD8+CD57+ cells that had expanded, as shown by flow cytometry. Genomic DNA, serving as template, underwent TCR beta VDJ and CDR3 profiling. TCRdb reprocessed the reads via MiXCR and lists one record per CDR3 protein. The profile shows about half a million distinct CDR3 sequences, more than 25% of them singletons.

The receptor was isolated from a human donor with aplastic anemia. Sequences were obtained from sorted CD4+, CD8+, or CD8+CD57+ T cells (not recorded which) from PBMCs. The rearrangement links TRBV25-1 to TRBJ1-2; D not certain. In DNA, the CDR3 is TGTGCCAGCAGTAAGGACGGAGCTAACTATGGCTACACCTTC. Protein product: CASSKDGANYGYTF.